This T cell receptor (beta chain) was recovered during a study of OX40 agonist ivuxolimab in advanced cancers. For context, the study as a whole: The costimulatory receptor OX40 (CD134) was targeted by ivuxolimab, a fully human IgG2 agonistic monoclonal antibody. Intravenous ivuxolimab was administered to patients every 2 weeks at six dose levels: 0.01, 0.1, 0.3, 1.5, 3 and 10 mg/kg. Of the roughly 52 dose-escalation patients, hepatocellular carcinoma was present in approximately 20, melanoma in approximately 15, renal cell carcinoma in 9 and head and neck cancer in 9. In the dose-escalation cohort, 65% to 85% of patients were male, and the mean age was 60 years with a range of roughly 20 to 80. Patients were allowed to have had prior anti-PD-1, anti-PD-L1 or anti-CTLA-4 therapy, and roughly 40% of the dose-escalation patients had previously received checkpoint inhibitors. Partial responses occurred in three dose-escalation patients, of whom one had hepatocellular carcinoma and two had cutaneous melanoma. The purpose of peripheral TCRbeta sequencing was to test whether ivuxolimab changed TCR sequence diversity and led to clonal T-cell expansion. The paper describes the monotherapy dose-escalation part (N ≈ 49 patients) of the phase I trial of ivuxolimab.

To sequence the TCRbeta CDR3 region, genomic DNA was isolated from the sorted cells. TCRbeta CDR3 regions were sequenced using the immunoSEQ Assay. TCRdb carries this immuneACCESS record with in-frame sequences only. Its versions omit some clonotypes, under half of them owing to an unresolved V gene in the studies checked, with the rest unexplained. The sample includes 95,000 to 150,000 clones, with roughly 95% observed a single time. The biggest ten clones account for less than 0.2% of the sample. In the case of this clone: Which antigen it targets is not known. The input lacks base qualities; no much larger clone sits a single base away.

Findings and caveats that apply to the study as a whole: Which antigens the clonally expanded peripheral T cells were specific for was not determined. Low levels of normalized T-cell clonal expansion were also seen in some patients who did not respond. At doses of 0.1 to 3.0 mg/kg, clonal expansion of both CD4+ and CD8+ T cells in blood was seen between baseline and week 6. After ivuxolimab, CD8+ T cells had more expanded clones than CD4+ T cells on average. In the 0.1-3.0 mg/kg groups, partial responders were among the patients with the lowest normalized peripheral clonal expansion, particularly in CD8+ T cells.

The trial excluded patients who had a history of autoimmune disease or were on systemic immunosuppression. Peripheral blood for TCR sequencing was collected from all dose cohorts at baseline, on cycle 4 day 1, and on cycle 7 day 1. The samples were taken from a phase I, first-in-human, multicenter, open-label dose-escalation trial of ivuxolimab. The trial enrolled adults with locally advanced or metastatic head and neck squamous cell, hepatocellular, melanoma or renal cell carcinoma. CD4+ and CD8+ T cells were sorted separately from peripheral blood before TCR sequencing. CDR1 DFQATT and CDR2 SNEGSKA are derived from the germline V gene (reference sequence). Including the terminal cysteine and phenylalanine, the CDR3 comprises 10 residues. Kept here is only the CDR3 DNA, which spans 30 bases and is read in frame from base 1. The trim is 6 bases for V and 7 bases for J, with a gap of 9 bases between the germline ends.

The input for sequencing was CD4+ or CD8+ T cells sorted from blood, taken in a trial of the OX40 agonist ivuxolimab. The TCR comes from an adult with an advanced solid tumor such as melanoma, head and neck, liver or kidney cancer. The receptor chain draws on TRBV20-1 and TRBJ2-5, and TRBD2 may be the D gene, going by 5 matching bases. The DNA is TGCAGTGCAGGCGAGGGGACCCAGTACTTC. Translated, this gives CSAGEGTQYF.